Below are 2 T cell receptor beta chains sequenced from a single sample in a study of T cells in Graves' hyperthyroidism and ophthalmopathy. Using RNA transcripts as the source, TCR beta CDR3 regions were amplified. Initially, a first-round RT-PCR of the TCR CDR3 employed the HTBI primer set. One entry per CDR3 protein results from TCRdb running MiXCR on the multiplex PCR reads. Of approximately 200,000 distinct CDR3 sequences listed, approximately 20% are singletons. The sample comprised blood. Every receptor here comes from a man aged 35-49 years with Graves' hyperthyroidism.

The gene calls are TRBV4-3 and TRBJ2-4; D possibly uses TRBD1 or TRBD2 (5 bases each). Trimming removed 0 bases at V and 6 bases at J, with 12 bases between. The CDR3 runs 15 residues. Germline CDR1 reads LGHNA; CDR2 reads YSLEER. CDR3 protein: CASSQDRDGRNIQYF. The CDR3 DNA follows: TGCGCCAGCAGCCAAGATCGGGACGGTAGAAACATTCAGTACTTC.

The V call is TRBV10-3, the J call TRBJ1-1, with TRBD1 as a possible D gene (5 bases). The CDR3 is 13 residues long. Germline V gives CDR1 ENHRY, CDR2 SYGVKD. The ends were cut back, 2 bases at V and 7 bases at J, with 11 bases in the middle. CDR3 sequence (DNA): TGTGCCATCAGTGAGACAAGGGGAGGTGAAGCTTTCTTT. Translation gives CAISETRGGEAFF.